This TCR beta chain was recovered during a study of T cells after yellow fever vaccination. In the study overall: The SMART-Seq v4 Ultra Low Input method served to prepare the low-cell-number fractions.

Comments on this clonotype: Its antigen is as yet unknown.

Germline V CDR1 and CDR2: MGHRA, YSYEKL. Trimming removed 1 base from V and 9 bases from J; junction bases left unmatched: 13. The CDR3 has 17 residues. As TCR cDNA was made by 5'RACE template switching, a universal primer site and UMIs were added. TCRdb recomputed calls from the 5' RACE reads with MiXCR, one row per CDR3 protein. Here the sample spans 250,000 to 400,000 distinct CDR3 sequences, over 3.5% being singletons. Study-wide findings and caveats: Though it reached lower strength, the secondary response hit its peak faster, day 5 versus 15. Contaminating bulk clonotypes could be abundant in FACS-sorted repertoires.

V is TRBV4-1 and J is TRBJ2-4, with TRBD1 matching 9 bases. This TCR was recovered from a man between 18 and 29 years old who received the YFV17D yellow fever vaccine. The sequencing used PBMCs, collected 15 days after the yellow fever booster vaccination. The CDR3 coding sequence is TGCGCCAGCAGCCAAGGAGTGGGACAGGGACAACGAAGCATTCAGTACTTC. This encodes CASSQGVGQGQRSIQYF.